This T cell receptor beta chain originates from a study of T cells in localized non-small cell lung cancer. As to this clone: As yet, its antigen is unknown.

Study-level points and caveats: In the blood, greater T cell density corresponded to longer overall survival. Clonality peaked in uninvolved adjacent lung rather than tumor.

The protocol was immunoSEQ multiplex PCR, while the TCRdb copy is restricted to in-frame clones and leaves out a portion. The sample carries 20,000 to 30,000 clones, approximately 81% recorded once. The V end lost 4 bases, the J end lost 1 base, and 4 bases lay between the germline ends. Germline CDR1 PRHDT, CDR2 FYEKMQ (reference sequence). The CDR3 sequence is 13 residues long. The chain links TRBV13 to TRBJ2-2, with no clear D. The sample here was peripheral blood, taken before any cancer treatment. This clonotype originated in a man aged 35 to 69 with stage III squamous cell lung carcinoma. In DNA form, the CDR3 reads TGTGCCAGCAGCTCACAGAACACCGGGGAGCTGTTTTTT. Residues: CASSSQNTGELFF.